This T cell receptor beta chain was sequenced in a study of pediatric ulcerative colitis. This table comes from immunoSEQ multiplex PCR, and its TCRdb copy is limited to in-frame clones, with some not included. Seen here are 10,000 to 12,000 clones, roughly 82% observed once, and the top ten hold about 4.3%. Trimming removed 2 bases from V and 4 bases from J; junction bases left unmatched: 12. The CDR3 has 17 amino acids. Germline loops: CDR1 SGHVS, CDR2 FQNEAQ. During colonoscopy, one to two rectal pinch biopsies were collected. This chain joins TRBV7-8 and TRBJ1-1, with 8 nucleotides matching TRBD1. This TCR was sampled from a girl between 10 and 17 years old who was a control in a study of pediatric ulcerative colitis. Sequenced: gut tissue. The CDR3 sequence: CASSLRAGQGLFTEAFF. The CDR3 DNA reads TGTGCCAGCAGCTTACGGGCCGGACAGGGACTATTCACTGAAGCTTTCTTT.